This TCR beta chain was identified during a study of Ad26.COV2.S vaccination and SARS-CoV-2 variants. Details on this clone: Its specificity is not known.

The data were produced by immunoSEQ multiplex PCR, yet TCRdb's version contains in-frame clones alone and is incomplete. The table lists about 350,000 clones, more than 75% of them singletons, with roughly 3.1% in the top ten. Treatment in this sample: 19 received Ad26.COV2.S at low or high dose, single or two shots; about 5 received placebo; per-sample allocation not given. Material that was analyzed had been drawn on day 63 after the first vaccine or placebo injection. Findings of the study overall: Total T cell responses may have been underestimated by the TCR breadth and depth analyses.

The TCR was taken from a person aged 18-60 years who received the Ad26.COV2.S COVID-19 vaccine or a placebo. Here the sequenced sample was peripheral blood, taken in a trial of Ad26.COV2.S vaccine versus placebo.

CDR3: CASSPRDRGWNQPQHF. The CDR3 DNA sequence: TGTGCCAGCAGCCCAAGGGACAGGGGATGGAATCAGCCCCAGCATTTT. This rearrangement joins TRBV7-2 to TRBJ1-5; 10 bases are a match to TRBD1. The CDR3 covers 16 residues. J was trimmed by 4 bases and V by 5 bases; bases with no gene match: 8. Germline V gene data show CDR1 as SGHTA and CDR2 as FQGNSA.